A single sample gave rise to the 5 T cell receptor beta chains below, sequenced in a study of cytomegalovirus exposure and HLA in healthy donors. The PCR made use of 60 Vbeta and 13 Jbeta primers. Assay used: immunoSEQ multiplex PCR; TCRdb lists only in-frame clones, some missing. The table has about 200,000 clones, roughly 85% seen once. The sample taken for sequencing was PBMCs. These TCRs come from a woman aged 50 to 65 in good health and CMV-seronegative.

The chain recombines TRBV29-1 with TRBJ2-3, with TRBD2 identical over 7 bases. With 6 bases clipped from V and 1 base from J, the junction kept 13 bases outside the gene matches. The CDR3 is made up of 16 amino acids. Per germline, CDR1 SQVTM and CDR2 ANQGSEA. The CDR3 region has the DNA TGCAGCGTGACGGGTGGGGGGACTATACGCACAGATACGCAGTATTTT. This sequence encodes CSVTGGGTIRTDTQYF.

This chain uses TRBV7-9 with TRBJ1-1, with D hard to call. Per the germline V gene, CDR1 is SEHNR and CDR2 is FQNEAQ (reference sequence). V lost 0 bases, J lost 3 bases, and 5 bases lay in between. This CDR3 region has 13 residues. CDR3 bases: TGTGCCAGCAGCTTAGCTATCCACACTGAAGCTTTCTTT. Protein product: CASSLAIHTEAFF.

The chain couples TRBV6-1 to TRBJ1-1, with D possibly matching TRBD1 (6 bases). The CDR3 totals 12 residues. Per the germline V gene, CDR1 is MNHNS and CDR2 is SASEGT. Deletions cut 3 bases from V and 10 bases from J, with 12 bases between. CDR3 in amino acids: CASSERRGRAFF. The CDR3 DNA sequence: TGTGCCAGCAGTGAGAGGCGGGGGCGAGCTTTCTTT.

V usage is TRBV19 and J usage is TRBJ2-2; D may be TRBD1 (6 bases). The V end lost 3 bases, the J end lost 4 bases, and 12 bases lay between the germline ends. Germline CDR1 reads LNHDA; CDR2 reads SQIVND (reference sequence). The CDR3 spans 15 residues. CDR3 residues: CASSIATGSTGELFF. The CDR3 DNA reads TGTGCCAGTAGTATCGCGACAGGCTCCACCGGGGAGCTGTTTTTT.

This clone has just one count. The rearrangement uses TRBV10-2 and TRBJ2-6; D possibly corresponds to TRBD1 (6 bases). CDR1 is WSHSY and CDR2 is SAAADI in the germline V gene. The CDR3 has 17 residues. Trimming cost V 4 bases and J 0 bases, with 13 bases left between them. The chain's CDR3 is CASSATGTTSGANVLTF. The DNA of the CDR3 is TGCGCCAGCAGTGCGACAGGTACGACCTCTGGGGCCAACGTCCTGACTTTC.